This T cell receptor beta chain emerged from a study of blood T cell repertoires in COVID-19. Generated by immunoSEQ multiplex PCR, the TCRdb table keeps only in-frame clones and is missing some. The sample holds more than 300,000 clones, over 85% seen once. In germline, CDR1 is GTSNPN, CDR2 SVGIG (reference sequence). This CDR3 has 14 residues. V lost 0 bases, J lost 0 bases, and 7 bases lay in between. This TCR was recovered from a woman between 25 and 40 years old who had recovered from COVID-19. What was sequenced was PBMCs or T cells enriched from blood (not recorded which). The genes are TRBV30 and TRBJ2-3; D gene unclear. For the CDR3, the DNA is TGTGCCTGGAGTGTTTCCTATAGCACAGATACGCAGTATTTT. This codes for CAWSVSYSTDTQYF.